This record looks at one T cell receptor (beta chain) sequence and its context. V lost 1 base and J lost 7, with 16 bases in between. Germline lookup yields CDR1 SEHNR and CDR2 FQNEAQ (reference sequence). The CDR3 totals 15 residues. This record belongs to a study of blood T cell repertoires in COVID-19. Study context: The samples span acute and convalescent COVID-19 from the United States, Italy and Spain.

Authors' data handling: Nucleated cell counts were estimated from reference gene primer amplification. Some clones are missing from TCRdb's copy, which holds only in-frame ones; the method was immunoSEQ multiplex PCR. From that table come the V and J calls and clone size; the DNA was used to work out D and trimming. This repertoire shows 95,000 to 150,000 clones, 70% to 90% found once; its top ten account for about 1%. This chain links TRBV7-9 with TRBJ1-2; D perhaps matches TRBD1 (6 bases). Sequencing was carried out using peripheral blood. This TCR came from a woman older than 75 with acute or convalescent COVID-19. CDR3 in DNA: TGTGCCAGCAGCTTAGGACAGGTACAAAACCCTGGCTACACCTTC. This encodes CASSLGQVQNPGYTF.